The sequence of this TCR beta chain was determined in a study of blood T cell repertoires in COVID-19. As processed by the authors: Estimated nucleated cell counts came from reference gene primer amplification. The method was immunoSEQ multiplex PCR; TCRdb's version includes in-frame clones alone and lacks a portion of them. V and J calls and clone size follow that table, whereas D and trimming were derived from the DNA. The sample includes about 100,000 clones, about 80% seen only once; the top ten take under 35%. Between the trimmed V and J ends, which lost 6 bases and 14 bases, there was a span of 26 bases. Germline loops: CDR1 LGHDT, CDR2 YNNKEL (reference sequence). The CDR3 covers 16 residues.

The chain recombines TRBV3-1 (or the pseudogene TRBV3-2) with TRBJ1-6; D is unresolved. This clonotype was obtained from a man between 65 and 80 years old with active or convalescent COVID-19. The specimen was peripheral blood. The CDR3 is CASRAYQEASAGALHF. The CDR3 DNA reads TGTGCCAGCAGAGCATACCAAGAGGCTTCGGCGGGAGCCCTCCACTTT.